The 25 T cell receptor beta chains in this list originate from one sample, sequenced in a study of shared clonotypes between healthy human individuals. Only in-frame clones appear in the TCRdb table, and some are missing; sequencing was by immunoSEQ multiplex PCR. The sample lists 600,000 or so clones; 85% to 95% were seen once. CD45RO-negative cells were positively selected for CCR7, leaving out terminally differentiated effector memory CD45RA+ cells. The material sequenced was naive CD8+ T cells sorted from blood. The receptor set was obtained from a woman aged 25-40 years in good health.

The J gene is TRBJ1-1, the V gene TRBV4-1; D possibly corresponds to TRBD1 (5 bases). The V gene's germline CDR1 is MGHRA and CDR2 YSYEKL. V lost 0 bases to trimming and J lost 3 bases, with 8 bases between them. The CDR3 is 14 amino acids. The DNA for the CDR3 is TGCGCCAGCAGCCAAGACGGGGCGTACACTGAAGCTTTCTTT. This encodes CASSQDGAYTEAFF.

The J gene is TRBJ2-7, the V gene TRBV19; 7 nucleotides align to TRBD2. CDR3 size: 14 residues. V dropped 8 bases and J dropped 6; count of bases not matched to a gene: 13. Germline-derived CDR1 and CDR2 are LNHDA and SQIVND (reference sequence). DNA of the CDR3: TGTGCCAGTTCCGTGAGGGAGGGTTACGGCGAGCAGTACTTC. The encoded protein is CASSVREGYGEQYF.

The chain employs TRBV29-1 and TRBJ2-5, with D perhaps matching TRBD2 (6 bases). The CDR3 consists of 14 residues. The V gene's germline CDR1 is SQVTM and CDR2 ANQGSEA. The V end was cut by 7 bases, the J end by 2 bases, with 17 bases between. The CDR3 DNA reads as TGCAGCGGGGCGATAGCGGAGTCACAAGAGACCCAGTACTTC. This gives the protein CSGAIAESQETQYF.

V gene TRBV4-1 combines with J gene TRBJ2-1, with 14 bases identical to TRBD2. The length of the CDR3 is 16 residues. V was clipped by 1 base and J by 9 bases; unmatched bases: 5. The V gene's germline CDR1 is MGHRA and CDR2 YSYEKL. The CDR3 DNA reads as TGCGCCAGCAGCCAAGTAGGGACTAGCGGGAGTTCTGAGCAGTTCTTC. This sequence encodes CASSQVGTSGSSEQFF.

This chain uses TRBV13 with TRBJ2-3; no reliable D call. The germline V gene encodes CDR1 PRHDT and CDR2 FYEKMQ (reference sequence). Trimming removed 5 bases from V and 5 bases from J, with 14 bases in between. This CDR3 has 14 amino acids. The CDR3 sequence: CASSHRTRQDTQYF. CDR3 coding DNA: TGTGCCAGCAGCCACCGGACCCGACAAGATACGCAGTATTTT. The variable domain in full, with the rest retrieved from reference TRBV13 and TRBJ2-3, is AAGVIQSPRHLIKEKRETATLKCYPIPRHDTVYWYQQGPGQDPQFLISFYEKMQSDKGSIPDRFSAQQFSDYHSELNMSSLELGDSALYFCASSHRTRQDTQYFGPGTRLTVL.

V and J are TRBV7-9 and TRBJ1-1, with 10 bases fitting TRBD1. The V gene end was trimmed by 6 bases and the J gene end by 5 bases; junction bases not matched to a gene: 6. This CDR3 comprises 14 residues. In germline, CDR1 is SEHNR, CDR2 FQNEAQ (reference sequence). The CDR3 sequence: CASRATGGGTEAFF. Written as DNA, the CDR3 is TGTGCCAGCAGAGCGACAGGGGGCGGGACTGAAGCTTTCTTT.

The chain uses TRBV2 and TRBJ1-2; D perhaps matches TRBD1 (5 bases). CDR3 size: 11 residues. Trimming stripped 11 bases from V and 6 bases from J, with 13 bases between. Germline V gives CDR1 SNHLY, CDR2 FYNNEI. This CDR3 is CAFTEGNGYTF. The CDR3 DNA reads TGTGCCTTCACAGAGGGGAATGGCTACACCTTC.

For this clone: One end of the junction does not line up with germline, which may come from a read error. This chain connects TRBV19 to TRBJ1-5; the D is unclear. The germline V gene encodes CDR1 LNHDA and CDR2 SQIVND (reference sequence). The CDR3 covers 13 residues. The CDR3 DNA follows: TGTGCCAGTACTGGCGAAGGCAACCAGCCCCAGCATTTT. Amino acids: CASTGEGNQPQHF.

The chain combines TRBV5-1 with TRBJ2-1; 10 bases line up with TRBD2. V lost 4 bases and J lost 7; bases outside the gene matches: 14. CDR1 is SGHRS and CDR2 is YFSETQ in the germline V gene. CDR3 length: 17 residues. Written as DNA, the CDR3 is TGCGCCAGCAGCGCCCTAGCGGGAGAATTCCCGAGGAATGAGCAGTTCTTC. Translating it yields CASSALAGEFPRNEQFF.

The chain combines TRBV7-8 with TRBJ1-3; D not certain. CDR3 length: 14 residues. Trimming took 5 bases from V and 0 from J, leaving 8 bases between them. Per the germline V gene, CDR1 is SGHVS and CDR2 is FQNEAQ. CDR3 amino acids: CASSRGSSGNTIYF. As DNA, the CDR3 is TGTGCCAGCAGCCGAGGGAGCTCTGGAAACACCATATATTTT.

The J gene is TRBJ1-6, the V gene TRBV7-9; D gene ambiguous. V shed 1 base and J shed 9 bases, with 7 bases lying between them. Per the germline V gene, CDR1 is SEHNR and CDR2 is FQNEAQ (reference sequence). The CDR3 has 13 amino acids. The CDR3 coding sequence is TGTGCCAGCAGCTTAGGGCAGCGTTCACCCCTCCACTTT. Translated: CASSLGQRSPLHF. The variable domain in full, with the rest retrieved from reference TRBV7-9 and TRBJ1-6, is DTGVSQNPRHKITKRGQNVTFRCDPISEHNRLYWYRQTLGQGPEFLTYFQNEAQLEKSRLLSDRFSAERPKGSFSTLEIQRTEQGDSAMYLCASSLGQRSPLHFGNGTRLTVT.

The chain joins TRBV2 to TRBJ1-1, with TRBD1 identical over 8 bases. The V segment lost 7 bases and the J segment 4 bases; nucleotides outside the gene matches: 8. The V gene's germline CDR1 is SNHLY and CDR2 FYNNEI. The CDR3 has 14 residues. The CDR3 here is CASMSGRGLTEAFF. The CDR3 DNA is TGTGCCAGCATGTCCGGCAGGGGGCTCACTGAAGCTTTCTTT.

The rearrangement joins TRBV15 to TRBJ2-3, with a weak D call TRBD2 (7 bases). Deletions cut 3 bases from V and 2 bases from J, with 18 bases between. Germline CDR1 reads LNHNV; CDR2 reads YYDKDF (reference sequence). The CDR3 length is 17 residues. Written as DNA, the CDR3 is TGTGCCACCAGCAGCGGGGGCCTTAGCGGGTTCACAGATACGCAGTATTTT. Translation: CATSSGGLSGFTDTQYF.

This rearrangement joins TRBV4-2 to TRBJ2-7; TRBD2 agrees at 11 bases. V shed 4 bases, J shed 4 bases, and the junction held 9 bases outside the gene matches. Germline loops: CDR1 LGHNA, CDR2 YNFKEQ. The CDR3 contains 16 residues. The CDR3 spells CASSPLTSGSGYEQYF. For the CDR3, the DNA is TGTGCCAGCAGCCCGCTTACTAGCGGGAGTGGATACGAGCAGTACTTC.

V usage is TRBV10-3 and J usage is TRBJ2-4; D is tentatively TRBD1 or TRBD2 (5 bases each). CDR1 and CDR2 (germline): ENHRY, SYGVKD. Deletions cut 7 bases from V and 6 bases from J, with 19 bases between. The CDR3 contains 15 residues. The CDR3 region has the DNA TGTGCCATCACCCCGGACTCGGGGCCCCCAAACATTCAGTACTTC. It specifies CAITPDSGPPNIQYF.

The chain recombines TRBV4-1 with TRBJ1-1; D remains ambiguous. Per the germline V gene, CDR1 is MGHRA and CDR2 is YSYEKL. The CDR3 runs to 15 residues. V dropped 4 bases and J dropped 0 bases, with 12 bases sitting between them. The CDR3 DNA reads as TGCGCCAGCAGCCCCGCGCGGCAGTTGAACACTGAAGCTTTCTTT. Its protein product is CASSPARQLNTEAFF.

The chain recombines TRBV27 with TRBJ2-3; D gene uncertain. CDR3 length equals 14 residues. Trimming pared 2 bases from V and 1 base from J, leaving 7 bases between. CDR1 and CDR2 (germline): MNHEY, SMNVEV (reference sequence). The CDR3 sequence: CASSLRLRTDTQYF. For the CDR3, the DNA is TGTGCCAGCAGTTTAAGACTGCGCACAGATACGCAGTATTTT.

The chain employs TRBV13 and TRBJ2-7; the D is unclear. This CDR3 has 16 residues. V was clipped by 1 base and J by 2 bases, with 15 bases between them. Per germline, CDR1 PRHDT and CDR2 FYEKMQ (reference sequence). CDR3 region: CASSLEVGDWPYEQYF. In DNA, the CDR3 is TGTGCCAGCAGCTTAGAGGTTGGTGACTGGCCCTACGAGCAGTACTTC.

The chain carries TRBV27 and TRBJ2-1; 8 bases align to TRBD2. The CDR3 has 14 residues. The trim removed 5 bases at V and 5 bases at J, leaving 5 bases unmatched. Germline V gene sequence: CDR1 MNHEY, CDR2 SMNVEV (reference sequence). In nucleotides, the CDR3 is TGTGCCAGCAGTGTGGCGGGAGGAAACAATGAGCAGTTCTTC. Translated, it gives CASSVAGGNNEQFF.

This rearrangement joins TRBV25-1 to TRBJ2-2; D is uncertain. The germline V and J ends were trimmed by 4 bases and 6 bases, with 6 bases remaining between them. There are 12 residues in the CDR3. The germline V gene encodes CDR1 MGHDK and CDR2 SYGVNS. In nucleotides, the CDR3 is TGTGCCAGCAGTGCCTTCCCCGGGGAGCTGTTTTTT. Protein sequence: CASSAFPGELFF.

V is TRBV6-5 and J is TRBJ1-2, with a possible D match to TRBD1 (6 bases). With 6 bases removed from V and 6 bases from J, the gap between germline ends came to 20 bases. This CDR3 has 15 amino acids. The germline gives CDR1 MNHEY, CDR2 SVGAGI. This chain's CDR3 is CASSREGRTADGYTF. CDR3 coding DNA: TGTGCCAGCAGCCGAGAAGGAAGGACAGCCGATGGCTACACCTTC.

This chain uses TRBV28 with TRBJ2-2; no firm D call. V dropped 4 bases and J dropped 1 base, with 10 bases sitting between them. Germline V gene sequence: CDR1 MDHEN, CDR2 SYDVKM. This CDR3 is 15 amino acids long. The CDR3 protein is CASSSDTGNTGELFF. The DNA for the CDR3 is TGTGCCAGCAGTTCCGACACCGGGAACACCGGGGAGCTGTTTTTT.

The V call is TRBV30, the J call TRBJ1-2; D remains ambiguous. CDR1 is GTSNPN and CDR2 is SVGIG in the germline V gene (reference sequence). With 5 bases removed from V and 8 bases from J, the gap between germline ends came to 18 bases. The CDR3 totals 13 residues. The CDR3 DNA is TGTGCCTGGGCCCCGGGTGATCTCCAGGGCTACACCTTC. This codes for CAWAPGDLQGYTF. Filled out from reference TRBV30 and TRBJ1-2, the complete variable domain reads SQTIHQWPATLVQPVGSPLSLECTVEGTSNPNLYWYRQAAGRGLQLLFYSVGIGQISSEVPQNLSASRPQDRQFILSSKKLLLSDSGFYLCAWAPGDLQGYTFGSGTRLTVV.

The chain has TRBV28 and TRBJ1-1; 7 bases are shared with TRBD1. This CDR3 spans 15 amino acids. The germline CDR1 and CDR2 sequences are MDHEN and SYDVKM. The V and J ends lost 6 bases and 0 bases, in that order; junction bases with no gene match: 7. CDR3 protein: CASRPRQGLNTEAFF. The CDR3 region has the DNA TGTGCCAGCAGGCCTAGACAGGGTCTGAACACTGAAGCTTTCTTT.

With regard to this clone: The junction shows a germline mismatch at one end, possibly a read error. The chain joins TRBV10-1 to TRBJ2-5; D assignment may be TRBD1 or TRBD2 (6 bases each). In germline, CDR1 is WNHNN, CDR2 SYGVQD (reference sequence). CDR3 length: 17 amino acids. The CDR3 protein is CARSGPGPKGGQETQYF. The DNA for the CDR3 is TGCGCCAGAAGTGGGCCGGGACCGAAGGGGGGTCAAGAGACCCAGTACTTC.